This TCR beta chain derives from a study of T cells after posttransplantation cyclophosphamide. The CDR3 extends over 14 amino acids. Trimming took 2 bases from V and 5 from J, leaving 12 bases between them. Germline CDR1 is MNHNS and CDR2 is SASEGT. Generated by immunoSEQ multiplex PCR, the TCRdb table keeps only in-frame clones and is missing some. The sample records 34,000 or so clones, 90% to 95% being singletons. The naive gate required viable CD3+CD4+ or CD3+CD8+ cells with CCR7+CD45RA+CD45RO-CD95-CD27+CD28+ phenotype. The J gene is TRBJ1-2, the V gene TRBV6-1; TRBD1 is a possible D gene (6 bases). Specimen: naive CD4+ T cells sorted from blood. The sequence came from a man aged 30-40 years in good health and a related stem cell transplant donor. The CDR3 loop is CASSEMDSRYGYTF. CDR3 in DNA: TGTGCCAGCAGTGAAATGGACAGCCGGTATGGCTACACCTTC.